This record concerns one TCR beta chain sequence. Its antigen is currently unknown. A sample-barcoded 5' primer and a J-beta primer mix were used in a second PCR of roughly 7 to 11 cycles. Via MiXCR, TCRdb re-called the 5' RACE reads, giving one row per CDR3 protein. The top ten clones hold approximately 29% of a sample with 700,000 or so distinct CDR3 sequences, roughly two fifths of them seen once. This sample stems from a study of blood T cells in healthy people across ages. Whole-study findings and limits: Long-lived donors had more naive CD4+ cells and higher diversity than aged donors.

Looked up from germline, CDR1 is LGHNA and CDR2 is YSLEER. CDR3 length: 15 residues. Trimming shortened V by 3 bases and J by 8 bases, and 17 bases separated the two germline ends. This sequence was found in an older man in good health. This chain links TRBV4-3 with TRBJ2-1, with no clear D. The specimen was blood. The CDR3 DNA reads TGCGCCAGCAGCCAGAGGACCAACCCCTTAGATGAGCAGTTCTTC. Encoded protein: CASSQRTNPLDEQFF.